This record covers a single T cell receptor (beta chain). Libraries were prepared by immunoSEQ multiplex PCR; TCRdb keeps only in-frame clonotypes and omits some of them. The sample records about 30,000 clones, about 88% being singletons. The CDR3 contains 15 residues. V lost 1 base to trimming and J lost 8 bases, with 12 bases between them. Germline lookup yields CDR1 SGHVS and CDR2 FNYEAQ. The entry originates in a study of blood T cell repertoires in COVID-19. Sequenced material: peripheral blood. The sequence came from a human donor in a cohort sampled during active COVID-19. The donor label of this sample is uncertain. The chain couples TRBV7-6 to TRBJ1-6; D is unresolved. CDR3 region: CASSLGVTPDSPLHF. DNA for the CDR3: TGTGCCAGCAGCTTAGGGGTGACTCCGGATTCACCCCTCCACTTT.